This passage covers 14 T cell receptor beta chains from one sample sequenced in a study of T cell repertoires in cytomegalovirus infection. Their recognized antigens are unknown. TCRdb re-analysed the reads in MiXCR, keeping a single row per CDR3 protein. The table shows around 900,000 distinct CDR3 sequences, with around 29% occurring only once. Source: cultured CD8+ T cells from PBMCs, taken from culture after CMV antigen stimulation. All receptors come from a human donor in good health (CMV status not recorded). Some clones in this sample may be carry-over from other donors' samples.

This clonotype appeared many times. CDR3: CASSPGLAAYNEQFF. CDR3 bases: TGTGCCAGCAGCCCGGGACTAGCGGCTTACAATGAGCAGTTCTTC. This chain uses TRBV7-6 with TRBJ2-1; 11 nucleotides align to TRBD2. The trim removed 5 bases at V and 4 bases at J, leaving 4 bases unmatched. In germline, CDR1 is SGHVS, CDR2 FNYEAQ. There are 15 residues in the CDR3.

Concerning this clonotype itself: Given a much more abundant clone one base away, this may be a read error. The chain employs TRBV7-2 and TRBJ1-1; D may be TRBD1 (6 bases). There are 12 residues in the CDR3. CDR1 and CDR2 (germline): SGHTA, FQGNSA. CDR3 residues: CANSFGGAEAFF. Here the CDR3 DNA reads TGTGCCAACAGCTTTGGGGGCGCTGAAGCTTTCTTT.

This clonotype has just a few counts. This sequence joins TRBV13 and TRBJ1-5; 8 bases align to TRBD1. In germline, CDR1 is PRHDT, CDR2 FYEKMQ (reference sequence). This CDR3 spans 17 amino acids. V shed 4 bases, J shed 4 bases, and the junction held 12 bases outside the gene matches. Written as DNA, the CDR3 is TGTGCCAGCAGCTGGGGGGGGAGGACAGGGCAAAATCAGCCCCAGCATTTT. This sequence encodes CASSWGGRTGQNQPQHF.

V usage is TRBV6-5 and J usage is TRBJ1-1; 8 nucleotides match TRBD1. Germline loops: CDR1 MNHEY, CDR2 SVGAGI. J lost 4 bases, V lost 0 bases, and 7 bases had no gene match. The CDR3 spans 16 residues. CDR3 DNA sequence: TGTGCCAGCAGTTACTCGACCAGGGGGCTCGGCACTGAAGCTTTCTTT. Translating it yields CASSYSTRGLGTEAFF.

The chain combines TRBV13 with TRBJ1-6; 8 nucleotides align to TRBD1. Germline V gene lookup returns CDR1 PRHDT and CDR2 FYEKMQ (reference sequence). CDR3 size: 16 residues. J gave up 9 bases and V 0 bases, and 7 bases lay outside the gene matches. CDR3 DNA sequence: TGTGCCAGCAGCTTAGGACCGACAGGGGAGGTTTCACCCCTCCACTTT. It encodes CASSLGPTGEVSPLHF.

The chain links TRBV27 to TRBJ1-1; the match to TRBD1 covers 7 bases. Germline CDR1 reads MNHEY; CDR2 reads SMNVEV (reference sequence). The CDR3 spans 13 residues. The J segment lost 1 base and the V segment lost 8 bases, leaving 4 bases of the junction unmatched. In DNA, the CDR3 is TGTGCCAGCGGATGGACAGGGAACACTGAAGCTTTCTTT. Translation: CASGWTGNTEAFF.

CDR3: CASSVESWGGLGYDTQYF. CDR3 coding DNA: TGTGCCAGCAGCGTAGAAAGTTGGGGGGGGCTGGGTTACGATACGCAGTATTTT. The chain employs TRBV9 and TRBJ2-3, with D possibly TRBD2 on 7 matching bases. CDR3 length: 18 residues. Germline lookup yields CDR1 SGDLS and CDR2 YYNGEE. V lost 0 bases and J 6 bases, leaving 23 bases between the germline ends.

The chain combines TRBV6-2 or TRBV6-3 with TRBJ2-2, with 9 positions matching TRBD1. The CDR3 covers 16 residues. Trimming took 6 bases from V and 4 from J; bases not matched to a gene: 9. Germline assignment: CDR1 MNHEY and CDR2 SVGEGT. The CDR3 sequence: CASSLGQGSGTGELFF. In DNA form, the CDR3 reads TGTGCCAGCAGCCTGGGACAGGGCTCGGGCACCGGGGAGCTGTTTTTT.

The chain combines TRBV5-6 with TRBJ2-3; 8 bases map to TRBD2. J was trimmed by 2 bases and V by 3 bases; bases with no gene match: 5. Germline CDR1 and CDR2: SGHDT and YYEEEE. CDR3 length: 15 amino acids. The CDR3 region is CASSSGGDLTDTQYF. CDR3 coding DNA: TGTGCCAGCAGCTCCGGGGGGGATCTCACAGATACGCAGTATTTT.

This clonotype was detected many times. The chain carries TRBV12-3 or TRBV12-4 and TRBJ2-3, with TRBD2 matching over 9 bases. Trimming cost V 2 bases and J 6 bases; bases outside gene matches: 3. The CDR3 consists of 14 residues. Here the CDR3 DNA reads TGTGCCAGCAGTTTAAGCGGGGGGCTCGATACGCAGTATTTT. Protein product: CASSLSGGLDTQYF.

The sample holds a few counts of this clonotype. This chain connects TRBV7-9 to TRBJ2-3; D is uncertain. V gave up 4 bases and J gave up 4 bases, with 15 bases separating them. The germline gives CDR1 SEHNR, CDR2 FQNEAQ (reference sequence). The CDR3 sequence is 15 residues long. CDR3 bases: TGTGCCAGCAGCTCCGTTAGTAGGAACCCAGATACGCAGTATTTT. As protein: CASSSVSRNPDTQYF.

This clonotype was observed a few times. The CDR3 reads CASSYAPLSVDTQYF. The CDR3 DNA is TGTGCCAGCAGTTACGCTCCCCTGTCGGTAGATACGCAGTATTTT. This sequence joins TRBV6-5 and TRBJ2-3; D is unclear. Germline values: CDR1 MNHEY, CDR2 SVGAGI. V lost 2 bases and J lost 5, with 14 bases in between. The CDR3 totals 15 residues.

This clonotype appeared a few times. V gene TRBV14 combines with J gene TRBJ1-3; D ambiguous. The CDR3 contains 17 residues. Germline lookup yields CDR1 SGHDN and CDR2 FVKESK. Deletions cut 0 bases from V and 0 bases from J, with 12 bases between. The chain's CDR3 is CASSQDYQPYSGNTIYF. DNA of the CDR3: TGTGCCAGCAGCCAAGATTATCAGCCTTACTCTGGAAACACCATATATTTT.

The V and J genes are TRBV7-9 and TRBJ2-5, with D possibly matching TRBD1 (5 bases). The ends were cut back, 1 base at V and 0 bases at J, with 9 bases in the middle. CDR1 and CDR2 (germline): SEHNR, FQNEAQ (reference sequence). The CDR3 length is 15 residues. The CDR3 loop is CASSLVSGYQETQYF. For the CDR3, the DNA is TGTGCCAGCAGCTTAGTGTCAGGGTACCAAGAGACCCAGTACTTC.